These T cell receptor beta chains were read from a single sample in a study of cytomegalovirus exposure and HLA in healthy donors. Generated by immunoSEQ multiplex PCR, the TCRdb table keeps only in-frame clones and is missing some. The sample has 150,000 to 200,000 clones, roughly 75% seen once. Specimen: PBMCs. The origin of the receptors is a woman aged 50 to 60 in good health and CMV-seropositive. The CDR3 runs from the conserved cysteine through the conserved F or W. D genes are given only for firm matches. Clone size, where shown, is once, few, many, or a class for clones that have expanded.

j_call | d_call | v_call | clone_size | cdr3_aa | cdr3_nt
TRBJ1-1 | - | TRBV14 | - | CASSQHYMGLKAFF | TGTGCCAGCAGCCAACATTACATGGGGCTAAAAGCTTTCTTT
TRBJ2-6 | - | TRBV7-3 | - | CASSLLPGGGANVLTF | TGTGCCAGCAGCTTACTGCCCGGTGGTGGGGCCAACGTCCTGACTTTC
TRBJ2-7 | - | TRBV5-1 | - | CASSQGQPYEQYF | TGCGCCAGCAGCCAAGGACAGCCCTACGAGCAGTACTTC
TRBJ2-7 | - | TRBV5-3 | - | CARSLHYEQYF | TGTGCCAGAAGCTTACACTACGAGCAGTACTTC
TRBJ2-3 | - | TRBV5-4 | - | CAFSEGSTDTQYF | TGTGCCTTCTCGGAGGGCAGCACAGATACGCAGTATTTT
TRBJ2-7 | - | TRBV2 | - | CASSESPDYEQYF | TGTGCCAGCAGTGAAAGTCCAGACTACGAGCAGTACTTC
TRBJ2-7 | TRBD1 | TRBV28 | - | CASSLRDRGLEQYF | TGTGCCAGCAGTTTGAGGGACAGGGGACTCGAGCAGTACTTC
TRBJ1-1 | - | TRBV9 | - | CASSAGGLNTEAFF | TGTGCCAGCAGCGCCGGTGGTCTGAACACTGAAGCTTTCTTT
TRBJ1-1 | TRBD1 | TRBV6-5 | - | CASSRQGLERTEAFF | TGTGCCAGCAGTCGACAGGGACTAGAGAGGACTGAAGCTTTCTTT
TRBJ2-1 | TRBD2 | TRBV28 | - | CASSLLAGGEQFF | TGTGCCAGCAGTTTGCTAGCGGGGGGGGAGCAGTTCTTC
TRBJ1-5 | TRBD1 | TRBV19 | - | CASSYTGVSNQPQHF | TGTGCCAGTAGTTACACAGGGGTTAGCAATCAGCCCCAGCATTTT
TRBJ2-1 | TRBD1 | TRBV5-8 | - | CASSSPGQASSYNEQFF | TGTGCCAGCAGCTCACCGGGACAGGCGAGCTCCTACAATGAGCAGTTCTTC
TRBJ1-2 | TRBD1 | TRBV7-9 | - | CSSSLQQGIGYGYTF | TGTTCCAGCAGCTTACAACAGGGGATAGGGTATGGCTACACCTTC
TRBJ2-6 | TRBD1 | TRBV15 | once | CAASWDRVDSGANVLTF | TGTGCCGCCAGCTGGGACAGGGTGGACTCTGGGGCCAACGTCCTGACTTTC
TRBJ2-1 | - | TRBV27 | - | CASSLPQGGYNEQFF | TGTGCCAGCAGTTTACCGCAGGGGGGCTACAATGAGCAGTTCTTC
TRBJ2-1 | TRBD2 | TRBV5-4 | - | CASVRRGEYNEQFF | TGTGCCAGCGTCAGACGGGGGGAGTACAATGAGCAGTTCTTC
TRBJ1-4 | TRBD1 | TRBV6-5 | - | CASRSPGQGDEKLFF | TGTGCCAGCAGATCCCCGGGACAGGGAGATGAAAAACTGTTTTTT
TRBJ2-7 | TRBD2 | TRBV4-3 | - | CASSPGLAISYEQYF | TGCGCCAGCAGCCCCGGACTAGCCATCTCCTACGAGCAGTACTTC
TRBJ2-3 | - | TRBV5-1 | - | CASSLEQLTDTQYF | TGCGCCAGCAGCTTAGAACAGCTCACAGATACGCAGTATTTT
TRBJ1-1 | TRBD1 | TRBV5-1 | - | CASSTDRAEGITEAFF | TGCGCCAGCAGCACGGACAGGGCAGAAGGGATAACTGAAGCTTTCTTT
TRBJ2-2 | - | TRBV5-5 | - | CASSLQGLITGELFF | TGTGCCAGCAGCCTACAGGGTCTAATCACCGGGGAGCTGTTTTTT